A single sample is the source of the 24 T cell receptor beta chains below, sequenced in a study of molecular identifiers for immune sequencing clone quantification. TCRdb re-analysed the PCR reads in MiXCR, keeping a single row per CDR3 protein. The sample holds about 640,000 distinct CDR3 sequences, 20% seen once. The material sequenced was naive CD8+ T cells from blood, with Jurkat cell RNA spiked in. As to subset: FACS-sorted CD8+CD4-CCR7+CD45RA+ naive T cells. The receptor source for this set is a human donor in good health. Some libraries in this study had Jurkat cell RNA spiked in.

The V call is TRBV20-1, the J call TRBJ1-4, with D possibly matching TRBD1 (6 bases). V lost 4 bases to trimming and J lost 10 bases, with 19 bases between them. The CDR3 is made up of 14 amino acids. The germline gives CDR1 DFQATT, CDR2 SNEGSKA (reference sequence). DNA of the CDR3: TGCAGTGCTAAAGGGGAGGGGGTGATGGGAAAACTGTTTTTT. It codes for CSAKGEGVMGKLFF.

The chain joins TRBV4-3 to TRBJ2-2, with D tentatively TRBD1 (6 bases). The CDR3 consists of 15 residues. Trimming shortened V by 3 bases and J by 0 bases, and 8 bases separated the two germline ends. Germline CDR1 LGHNA, CDR2 YSLEER. The CDR3 nucleotides read TGCGCCAGCAGCCAGGGGGCGCCGAACACCGGGGAGCTGTTTTTT. Translation gives CASSQGAPNTGELFF.

A word on this clonotype: A read error may be the cause here, since a much bigger clone is one base away. This chain joins TRBV11-2 and TRBJ2-1, with D perhaps being TRBD1 or TRBD2 (5 bases each). CDR1 and CDR2 from the germline V gene are SGHAT and FQNNGV. The length of the CDR3 is 21 residues. V was clipped by 2 bases and J by 6 bases, with 32 bases between them. In nucleotides, the CDR3 is TGTGCCAGCAGCTTACGATTCCGGGGCTATAAAGACTTAGCTCGGGGCAATGAGCAGTTCTTC. Residues: CASSLRFRGYKDLARGNEQFF. The variable domain in full, with the rest retrieved from reference TRBV11-2 and TRBJ2-1, is EAGVAQSPRYKIIEKRQSVAFWCNPISGHATLYWYQQILGQGPKLLIQFQNNGVVDDSQLPKDRFSAERLKGVDSTLKIQPAKLEDSAVYLCASSLRFRGYKDLARGNEQFFGPGTRLTVL.

A remark on this clonotype: A read error may be the cause here, since a much bigger clone is one base away. This chain connects TRBV5-3 to TRBJ2-7; 9 bases match TRBD2. TRBV5-3 belongs to the ORF category, with a function that is uncertain. This CDR3 has 14 residues. CDR3: CASSWGLAGNEQHF. The CDR3 nucleotides read TGTGCCAGCAGCTGGGGGCTAGCGGGGAACGAGCAGCACTTC.

This sequence joins TRBV5-6 and TRBJ2-1; a weak D match, TRBD2 (6 bases). The CDR3 contains 14 residues. CDR1 is SGHDT, CDR2 YYEEEE, per germline. V shed 5 bases and J shed 2 bases, with 11 bases lying between them. The chain's CDR3 is CASSSGAPYNEQFF. Written as DNA, the CDR3 is TGTGCCAGCAGTAGCGGAGCCCCCTACAATGAGCAGTTCTTC.

The table lists this clonotype with a few counts. The chain employs TRBV29-1 and TRBJ2-1, with D uncertain. The germline V and J ends were trimmed by 2 bases and 6 bases, with 11 bases remaining between them. CDR1 and CDR2 (germline): SQVTM, ANQGSEA. The CDR3 is 13 residues long. The CDR3 loop reads CSVEFNSLNEQFF. CDR3 coding DNA: TGCAGCGTTGAATTTAACAGCCTCAATGAGCAGTTCTTC.

This clonotype was picked up many times. This chain joins TRBV18 and TRBJ1-1, with 8 positions matching TRBD1. Looked up from germline, CDR1 is KGHSH and CDR2 is LQKENI. The CDR3 covers 16 residues. The ends lost 5 bases at V and 0 bases at J; junction bases unmatched: 8. The CDR3 loop is CASSGPGTGLNTEAFF. CDR3 sequence (DNA): TGTGCCAGCTCAGGTCCCGGGACAGGACTGAACACTGAAGCTTTCTTT.

This clonotype was seen at least ten times. V and J are TRBV19 and TRBJ2-3; D is unclear. V lost 5 bases and J lost 5, with 8 bases in between. CDR1 is LNHDA and CDR2 is SQIVND in the germline V gene (reference sequence). The CDR3 length is 12 residues. DNA of the CDR3: TGTGCCAGTAGTCCTGACGGAGATACGCAGTATTTT. The encoded protein is CASSPDGDTQYF.

This clonotype was counted only a few times. The J gene is TRBJ2-7, the V gene TRBV12-5, with 7 bases matching TRBD1. With 6 bases clipped from V and 3 bases from J, the junction kept 11 bases outside the gene matches. Germline V gene data show CDR1 as LGHNT and CDR2 as FRNRAP. The CDR3 loop spans 15 amino acids. CDR3 DNA sequence: TGTGCTAGTGGCTCCCCCGGGACAGAAAGCTACGAGCAGTACTTC. Protein product: CASGSPGTESYEQYF.

Comment on this clonotype: A much larger clone sits a single nucleotide away, making a read error possible. The V and J genes are TRBV2 and TRBJ1-5; D is unclear. Trimming removed 2 bases at V and 8 bases at J, with 13 bases between. CDR3 length equals 14 residues. The germline CDR1 and CDR2 sequences are SNHLY and FYNNEI. Here the CDR3 DNA reads TGTGCCAGCAGTGAATTTGCGGGGTACAAGCCCCAGCATTTT. Its protein is CASSEFAGYKPQHF.

Remarks on this clonotype: A much bigger clone sits one base away, suggesting this may be a read error. This chain joins TRBV20-1 and TRBJ2-1, with TRBD1 matching 11 bases. The V segment lost 5 bases and the J segment 8 bases; nucleotides outside the gene matches: 11. This CDR3 is 15 amino acids long. CDR1 is DFQATT, CDR2 SNEGSKA, per germline (reference sequence). The CDR3 DNA sequence: TGCAGTGCTCGTTGGACAGGGGGCAATTCCGATGAGCAGTTCTTC. Its protein is CSARWTGGNSDEQFF.

This clonotype was found many times. This CDR3 is CASIRDRVNQPQHF. Here the CDR3 DNA reads TGTGCCAGCATTCGGGACAGGGTCAATCAGCCCCAGCATTTT. The chain carries TRBV25-1 and TRBJ1-5; 9 nucleotides line up with TRBD1. CDR3 length equals 14 residues. Germline-derived CDR1 and CDR2 are MGHDK and SYGVNS. Trimming removed 7 bases from V and 3 bases from J; junction bases left unmatched: 4.

In this sample, this clonotype turned up many times. The chain couples TRBV10-3 to TRBJ2-4; D may be TRBD2 (6 bases). The CDR3 runs to 12 residues. The V gene's germline CDR1 is ENHRY and CDR2 SYGVKD. V dropped 9 bases and J dropped 5 bases, with 11 bases sitting between them. CDR3 sequence reads: CAMGGDENIQYF. The DNA of the CDR3 is TGTGCCATGGGAGGCGACGAAAACATTCAGTACTTC.

In its sample, this clonotype was seen a few times. A much larger clone sits a single nucleotide away, making a read error possible. The chain has TRBV6-5 and TRBJ2-7; D is perhaps TRBD1 or TRBD2 (5 bases each). V lost 7 bases, J lost 2 bases, and 15 bases lay in between. The CDR3 is made up of 14 amino acids. CDR1 MNHEY and CDR2 SVGAGI come from the germline V gene. The CDR3 loop reads CASNSIGAPYEQYF. In DNA, the CDR3 is TGTGCCAGCAACTCTATCGGGGCACCCTACGAGCAGTACTTC.

This clonotype has only one observation. This sequence joins TRBV20-1 and TRBJ2-5; the D gene is possibly TRBD2 (5 bases). This CDR3 region has 15 residues. CDR1 and CDR2 from the germline V gene are DFQATT and SNEGSKA (reference sequence). The CDR3: CGNTEWGDPIETQYF. CDR3 nucleotide sequence: TGCGGTAACACGGAGTGGGGAGACCCCATTGAGACCCAGTACTTC.

Many counts were recorded for this clonotype. CDR3 nucleotide sequence: TGTGCCAGTCTGGCAGATCGCACAGATACGCAGTATTTT. Amino acids: CASLADRTDTQYF. The chain combines TRBV19 with TRBJ2-3; no clear D. V lost 8 bases, J lost 1 base, and 10 bases lay in between. The CDR3 spans 13 residues. Germline V gene lookup returns CDR1 LNHDA and CDR2 SQIVND (reference sequence).

This clonotype was seen many times. The chain uses TRBV7-6 and TRBJ2-2; D unclear. The CDR3 loop spans 13 amino acids. Per the germline V gene, CDR1 is SGHVS and CDR2 is FNYEAQ. V lost 5 bases and J lost 7, with 11 bases in between. CDR3 amino acids: CASSPDLVGELFF. CDR3 nucleotide sequence: TGTGCCAGCAGCCCCGACTTGGTCGGGGAGCTGTTTTTT.

This clonotype was seen at least ten times. The rearrangement uses TRBV7-9 and TRBJ2-7; 11 nucleotides line up with TRBD2. Germline CDR1 is SEHNR and CDR2 is FQNEAQ (reference sequence). This CDR3 is 18 amino acids long. The V segment lost 1 base and the J segment 3 bases; nucleotides outside the gene matches: 11. CDR3 nucleotide sequence: TGTGCCAGCAGCTTAGTTGGGACTAGCGGTCATCCTAACTACGAGCAGTACTTC. Its translation is CASSLVGTSGHPNYEQYF.

The chain couples TRBV19 to TRBJ1-3; 8 bases line up with TRBD1. V lost 4 bases, J lost 2 bases, and 4 bases stayed unmatched. CDR3 length: 15 amino acids. Looked up from germline, CDR1 is LNHDA and CDR2 is SQIVND (reference sequence). The CDR3 DNA follows: TGTGCCAGTAGTAGACAGGGGACAACTGGAAACACCATATATTTT. Protein product: CASSRQGTTGNTIYF.

This clonotype turned up a few times. The chain combines TRBV12-3 or TRBV12-4 with TRBJ1-1; D is unclear. With 2 bases removed from V and 8 bases from J, the gap between germline ends came to 6 bases. CDR3 length: 11 amino acids. CDR3 in DNA: TGTGCCAGCAGTTTAAGGCAGGAAGCTTTCTTT. Translated, it gives CASSLRQEAFF.

This rearrangement joins TRBV3-1 to TRBJ1-2; 11 positions match TRBD1. V lost 0 bases to trimming and J lost 7 bases; unmatched junction nucleotides: 1. This CDR3 is built from 14 residues. The V gene's germline CDR1 is LGHDT and CDR2 YNNKEL (reference sequence). The CDR3 sequence: CASSQEDRGLGYTF. The CDR3 bases are TGTGCCAGCAGCCAAGAGGACAGGGGGCTTGGCTACACCTTC.

The chain recombines TRBV7-6 with TRBJ2-7, with 7 bases identical to TRBD1. This CDR3 has 14 residues. Germline V gene sequence: CDR1 SGHVS, CDR2 FNYEAQ. After removal of 10 bases from V and 0 bases from J, the junction contained 9 bases not matched to a gene. DNA of the CDR3: TGTGCCACACGACAGGGCACCAACTCCTACGAGCAGTACTTC. Protein product: CATRQGTNSYEQYF.

V and J are TRBV28 and TRBJ2-3; D perhaps matches TRBD2 (6 bases). V was clipped by 5 bases and J by 10 bases, with 31 bases between them. CDR1 is MDHEN, CDR2 SYDVKM, per germline. The CDR3 is 18 residues long. CDR3 in DNA: TGTGCCAGCAGTCCACCCAGAGTCCGCGGGATTTTGATAAGGGCGCAGTATTTT. Translated, it gives CASSPPRVRGILIRAQYF.

This clonotype has ten or more counts. This rearrangement joins TRBV7-9 to TRBJ2-3, with 12 bases matching TRBD2. CDR3 length: 16 residues. J gave up 0 bases and V 5 bases, and 3 bases lay outside the gene matches. Germline loops: CDR1 SEHNR, CDR2 FQNEAQ (reference sequence). The CDR3 DNA follows: TGTGCCAGCAGCGACGGACTAGCGGGGAGCACAGATACGCAGTATTTT. Protein: CASSDGLAGSTDTQYF.